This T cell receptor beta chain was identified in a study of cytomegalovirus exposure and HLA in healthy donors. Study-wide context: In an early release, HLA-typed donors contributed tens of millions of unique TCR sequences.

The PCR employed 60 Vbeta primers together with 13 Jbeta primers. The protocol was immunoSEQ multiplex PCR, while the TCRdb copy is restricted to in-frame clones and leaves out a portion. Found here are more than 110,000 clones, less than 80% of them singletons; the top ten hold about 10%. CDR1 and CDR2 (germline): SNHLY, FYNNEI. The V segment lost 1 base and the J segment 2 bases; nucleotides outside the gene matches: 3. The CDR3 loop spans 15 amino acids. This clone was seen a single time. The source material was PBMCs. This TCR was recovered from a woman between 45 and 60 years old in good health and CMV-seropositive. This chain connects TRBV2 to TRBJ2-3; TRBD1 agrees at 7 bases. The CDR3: CASSEEQGVTDTQYF. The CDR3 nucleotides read TGTGCCAGCAGTGAAGAGCAGGGGGTCACAGATACGCAGTATTTT.